This note documents a single TCR beta chain sequence. The data were taken from a study of blood T cell repertoires in COVID-19. About the research overall: The United States, Italy and Spain provided the acute and convalescent COVID-19 samples. Sources were T cells, B-cell-depleted T cells, or PBMCs; the material itself was cDNA or gDNA.

Authors' data handling: Amplification from reference gene primers served as the basis for estimated nucleated cell counts. TCRdb's table, derived via immunoSEQ multiplex PCR, lists solely in-frame clones and lacks some. V and J calls and clone size are given by that table; D and trimming were obtained from the DNA. The sample includes 100,000 or so clones, 87% of them seen just once. The germline gives CDR1 MGHDK, CDR2 SYGVNS. The V segment lost 4 bases and the J segment 4 bases; nucleotides outside the gene matches: 5. The CDR3 is 14 amino acids. The sequence was obtained from a human donor in a cohort sampled during active COVID-19. The chain combines TRBV25-1 with TRBJ1-2; 8 nucleotides match TRBD1. Sequences were obtained from peripheral blood. The CDR3 here is CASSGDRGGYGYTF. The DNA of the CDR3 is TGTGCCAGCAGTGGCGACAGGGGAGGCTATGGCTACACCTTC.